The 11 T cell receptor beta chains reported below all come from one sample, sequenced in a study of tumor-infiltrating lymphocytes in localized non-small cell lung cancer. The method was immunoSEQ multiplex PCR; TCRdb's version includes in-frame clones alone and lacks a portion of them. The repertoire has some 8,000 clones, around three quarters of them found once; the top ten carry roughly 5.5%. Source material: lung tumor tissue. Receptors were obtained from a human donor with non-small cell lung cancer.

This clone is medium-sized (0.01 to 0.1%). V and J are TRBV19 and TRBJ2-1, with D perhaps TRBD1 (5 bases). Trimming took 3 bases from V and 8 from J, leaving 20 bases between them. The germline CDR1 and CDR2 sequences are LNHDA and SQIVND (reference sequence). The CDR3 extends over 16 amino acids. CDR3 residues: CASSIVLGARAHEQFF. CDR3 DNA sequence: TGTGCCAGTAGTATCGTCCTTGGGGCTAGGGCACATGAGCAGTTCTTC.

The V and J genes are TRBV4-2 and TRBJ2-2, with D uncertain. The V and J ends lost 1 base and 6 bases respectively, with 6 bases between them. Germline lookup yields CDR1 LGHNA and CDR2 YNFKEQ. The CDR3 has 13 residues. CDR3 sequence reads: CASSQASPGELFF. In nucleotides, the CDR3 is TGTGCCAGCAGCCAAGCGAGTCCCGGGGAGCTGTTTTTT.

This sequence joins TRBV7-2 and TRBJ1-1; D possibly corresponds to TRBD1 (6 bases). The CDR3 runs to 14 residues. Germline V CDR1 and CDR2: SGHTA, FQGNSA. Trimming took off 5 bases at V and 4 bases at J, with 14 bases between the two ends. The CDR3 nucleotides are TGTGCCAGCAGCCCGGAAGGGGGGATCACTGAAGCTTTCTTT. Protein product: CASSPEGGITEAFF.

The J gene is TRBJ2-7, the V gene TRBV7-9; D uncertain. CDR3 length: 11 residues. V was pared by 5 bases and J by 6 bases, with 8 bases between. From germline, CDR1 is SEHNR and CDR2 FQNEAQ (reference sequence). The CDR3 region has the DNA TGTGCCAGCAGCGTACGGAGCGAGCAGTACTTC. Protein product: CASSVRSEQYF.

The sample holds a few counts of this clone. This chain links TRBV11-2 with TRBJ2-7; D possibly corresponds to TRBD2 (7 bases). The V gene lost 1 base and the J gene lost 0 bases, with 13 bases spanning the gap. The CDR3 spans 16 residues. Germline V gene lookup returns CDR1 SGHAT and CDR2 FQNNGV. The CDR3 is CASSLGGGDYSYEQYF. The DNA of the CDR3 is TGTGCCAGCAGCTTAGGAGGGGGGGACTACTCCTACGAGCAGTACTTC.

V and J are TRBV2 and TRBJ2-2; no reliable D call. This CDR3 has 12 residues. The V gene's germline CDR1 is SNHLY and CDR2 FYNNEI. V was clipped by 7 bases and J by 6 bases, with 9 bases between them. This chain's CDR3 is CASIGPAGELFF. The CDR3 DNA reads as TGTGCCAGCATTGGTCCGGCCGGGGAGCTGTTTTTT.

The CDR3 sequence is CASRSEGANVLTF. CDR3 nucleotides: TGTGCCAGCAGATCAGAGGGAGCCAACGTCCTGACTTTC. This rearrangement joins TRBV5-4 to TRBJ2-6; TRBD2 is a possible D gene (5 bases). The CDR3 has 13 residues. V was trimmed by 5 bases and J by 7 bases, leaving 10 bases between them. Germline CDR1 SGHNT, CDR2 YYREEE (reference sequence).

V is TRBV29-1 and J is TRBJ2-1; D is ambiguous. Trimming took off 7 bases at V and 5 bases at J, with 6 bases between the two ends. Germline V CDR1 and CDR2: SQVTM, ANQGSEA. The CDR3 contains 10 residues. The CDR3 DNA reads TGCAGCGCCACAAACAATGAGCAGTTCTTC. Residues: CSATNNEQFF.

The chain recombines TRBV18 with TRBJ1-2; TRBD1 agrees at 9 bases. Germline values: CDR1 KGHSH, CDR2 LQKENI. The CDR3 runs 14 residues. V was clipped by 3 bases and J by 4 bases; unmatched bases: 3. In nucleotides, the CDR3 is TGTGCCAGCTCACCCGACAGGGGGGCCTATGGCTACACCTTC. Residues: CASSPDRGAYGYTF.

The gene calls are TRBV7-9 and TRBJ2-1, with 13 bases lining up with TRBD2. Per the germline V gene, CDR1 is SEHNR and CDR2 is FQNEAQ (reference sequence). CDR3 size: 18 residues. Trimming cost V 5 bases and J 4 bases; bases outside gene matches: 11. CDR3 residues: CASSEGLAGVGPYNEQFF. Here the CDR3 DNA reads TGTGCCAGCAGCGAAGGACTAGCGGGAGTCGGTCCTTACAATGAGCAGTTCTTC.

The chain has TRBV5-1 and TRBJ2-7; tentatively, D is TRBD1 (6 bases). The CDR3 has 13 residues. CDR1 and CDR2 from the germline V gene are SGHRS and YFSETQ. V was trimmed by 5 bases and J by 3 bases, leaving 12 bases between them. CDR3 DNA: TGCGCCAGCAGACGGGACACAAACTACGAGCAGTACTTC. Protein: CASRRDTNYEQYF.